This passage covers 20 T cell receptor beta chains from one sample sequenced in a study of prognosis after radiotherapy for stage I lung cancer. The TCR beta CDR3 region was amplified from genomic DNA, with two rounds of multiplex PCR being used for the amplification. First-round PCR used primers specific to each TRBV and TRBJ gene. TCRdb redid the calling of the multiplex PCR reads with MiXCR, one entry per CDR3 protein. The sample lists roughly 14,000 distinct CDR3 sequences, around 30% occurring once. The sample in question was PBMCs, obtained before or after stereotactic body radiation therapy (not recorded which). The source of these receptors is a donor at least 50 years old with non-small cell lung cancer.

This clonotype has ten or more counts. The rearrangement uses TRBV6-1 and TRBJ1-2, with D possibly matching TRBD1 (5 bases). The CDR3 contains 14 residues. V lost 6 bases, J lost 2 bases, and 13 bases lay in between. Germline assignment: CDR1 MNHNS and CDR2 SASEGT. CDR3 sequence reads: CASSPTDENYGYTF. As DNA, the CDR3 is TGTGCCAGCAGCCCGACAGATGAAAACTATGGCTACACCTTC.

V is TRBV20-1 and J is TRBJ2-7, with 13 positions matching TRBD2. Germline V gives CDR1 DFQATT, CDR2 SNEGSKA (reference sequence). J was trimmed by 3 bases and V by 3 bases; bases with no gene match: 5. This CDR3 comprises 15 residues. The CDR3: CSASGGLAGYYEQYF. In DNA form, the CDR3 reads TGCAGTGCTAGTGGGGGACTAGCGGGGTACTACGAGCAGTACTTC.

This clonotype is categorized as medium-sized. This rearrangement joins TRBV5-1 to TRBJ2-1; D may correspond to TRBD1 or TRBD2 (5 bases each). Germline values: CDR1 SGHRS, CDR2 YFSETQ. CDR3 size: 15 residues. Trimming stripped 4 bases from V and 1 base from J, with 12 bases between. This CDR3 reads CASSEGPQSYNEQFF. CDR3 coding DNA: TGCGCCAGCAGCGAGGGACCTCAATCCTACAATGAGCAGTTCTTC.

This clonotype is categorized as medium-sized (0.01 to 0.1%). This chain uses TRBV20-1 with TRBJ2-7; 8 bases are shared with TRBD2. V lost 3 bases to trimming and J lost 6 bases; unmatched junction nucleotides: 4. The germline V gene encodes CDR1 DFQATT and CDR2 SNEGSKA (reference sequence). CDR3 length equals 12 residues. CDR3 protein: CSASGLAREQYF. The DNA of the CDR3 is TGCAGTGCTAGCGGACTAGCACGCGAGCAGTACTTC.

This clonotype qualifies as medium-sized (0.01 to 0.1%). The chain has TRBV9 and TRBJ1-5, with TRBD1 matching 9 bases. Germline V gene sequence: CDR1 SGDLS, CDR2 YYNGEE. The CDR3 consists of 17 residues. The V segment lost 3 bases and the J segment 1 base; nucleotides outside the gene matches: 8. CDR3 DNA: TGTGCCAGCAGCGCAACCCCCGGGACAGGGAGCAATCAGCCCCAGCATTTT. Protein product: CASSATPGTGSNQPQHF. The whole variable domain, filled in from reference TRBV9 and TRBJ1-5, reads DSGVTQTPKHLITATGQRVTLRCSPRSGDLSVYWYQQSLDQGLQFLIQYYNGEERAKGNILERFSAQQFPDLHSELNLSSLELGDSALYFCASSATPGTGSNQPQHFGDGTRLSIL.

This clonotype was seen ten or more times. This chain joins TRBV6-5 and TRBJ1-2; D is undetermined. V shed 2 bases and J shed 1 base, with 5 bases lying between them. Germline V gene lookup returns CDR1 MNHEY and CDR2 SVGAGI. The CDR3 extends over 13 amino acids. The CDR3 here is CASSYELNYGYTF. Here the CDR3 DNA reads TGTGCCAGCAGTTACGAGCTTAACTATGGCTACACCTTC.

The sample holds many counts of this clonotype. V and J are TRBV20-1 and TRBJ2-5; 7 nucleotides agree with TRBD1. This CDR3 spans 13 amino acids. Trimming cost V 6 bases and J 5 bases; bases outside gene matches: 9. The germline V gene has CDR1 DFQATT and CDR2 SNEGSKA (reference sequence). CDR3 sequence reads: CSALQGLSETQYF. CDR3 bases: TGCAGTGCACTACAGGGGTTGAGCGAGACCCAGTACTTC.

In this sample, this clonotype turned up many times. The chain links TRBV6-2 or TRBV6-3 to TRBJ2-5; D is ambiguous. CDR1 and CDR2 (germline): MNHEY, SVGEGT. The V end was cut by 4 bases, the J end by 0 bases, with 15 bases between. This CDR3 is built from 16 residues. The CDR3 protein is CASSSQPDGYQETQYF. The CDR3 DNA reads TGTGCCAGCAGTTCTCAGCCGGACGGGTACCAAGAGACCCAGTACTTC.

The V call is TRBV6-5, the J call TRBJ2-7, with unresolved D. CDR3 length equals 12 residues. V was trimmed by 3 bases and J by 4 bases, leaving 7 bases between them. Looked up from germline, CDR1 is MNHEY and CDR2 is SVGAGI. The chain's CDR3 is CASSYGVYEQYF. CDR3 sequence (DNA): TGTGCCAGCAGTTATGGGGTGTACGAGCAGTACTTC.

This clonotype was picked up many times. This sequence joins TRBV4-2 and TRBJ1-2; TRBD1 matches at 7 bases. Germline V CDR1 and CDR2: LGHNA, YNFKEQ. V was clipped by 3 bases and J by 1 base; unmatched bases: 5. This CDR3 region has 15 residues. CDR3 DNA: TGTGCCAGCAGCCACAGGACAGGCCGTAACTATGGCTACACCTTC. Its translation is CASSHRTGRNYGYTF.

This clonotype occurred many times. The chain has TRBV20-1 and TRBJ1-5; no definite D call. Germline CDR1 DFQATT, CDR2 SNEGSKA (reference sequence). This CDR3 has 15 residues. The V gene lost 1 base and the J gene lost 1 base, with 11 bases spanning the gap. This chain's CDR3 is CSARGRTVSNQPQHF. The DNA for the CDR3 is TGCAGTGCTAGAGGACGGACGGTGAGCAATCAGCCCCAGCATTTT.

This clonotype showed up just a few times. The chain uses TRBV20-1 and TRBJ1-2, with D perhaps matching TRBD1 (5 bases). The CDR3 spans 15 residues. Germline V lookup: CDR1 DFQATT, CDR2 SNEGSKA (reference sequence). With 6 bases removed from V and 4 bases from J, the gap between germline ends came to 21 bases. CDR3 nucleotides: TGCAGTGCCGCCTGGTCGGGGACCGGGGGCTATGGCTACACCTTC. It is translated as CSAAWSGTGGYGYTF.

This clonotype was observed at least ten times. Germline and junction disagree at one end, which may indicate a read error. This chain uses TRBV7-7 with TRBJ2-3; D gene unclear. The CDR3 covers 13 residues. Germline V gene data show CDR1 as SSHAT and CDR2 as FNYEAQ (reference sequence). The CDR3 DNA reads as TGTGCTAGCAGCTTAAGTGAGTGGGATACGCAGTATTTT. Its translation is CASSLSEWDTQYF.

This clonotype was seen ten or more times. The rearrangement links TRBV7-9 to TRBJ2-3; D possibly corresponds to TRBD2 (5 bases). V was pared by 0 bases and J by 8 bases, with 6 bases between. The CDR3 is 12 amino acids. CDR1 SEHNR and CDR2 FQNEAQ come from the germline V gene (reference sequence). The CDR3 DNA reads TGTGCCAGCAGCTTAGCAGGGAGTACGCAGTATTTT. Translating it yields CASSLAGSTQYF.

In its sample, this clonotype was seen many times. The chain recombines TRBV7-3 with TRBJ2-5; D not certain. This CDR3 has 13 amino acids. The germline V gene has CDR1 SGHTA and CDR2 FQGTGA. The germline V and J ends were trimmed by 6 bases and 1 base, with 9 bases remaining between them. Here the CDR3 DNA reads TGTGCCAGCAGTTCCCTGGCCCAAGAGACCCAGTACTTC. Its protein is CASSSLAQETQYF.

This clonotype showed up many times. This chain connects TRBV7-8 to TRBJ2-5, with a weak D call TRBD2 (5 bases). CDR3 length: 15 amino acids. V was trimmed by 1 base and J by 4 bases, leaving 13 bases between them. The germline gives CDR1 SGHVS, CDR2 FQNEAQ. DNA for the CDR3: TGTGCCAGCAGCTTAGATCTAGGGAGCGGAGAGACCCAGTACTTC. Translating gives CASSLDLGSGETQYF.

This clonotype was observed many times. The genes are TRBV7-9 and TRBJ2-7; a possible D gene is TRBD2 (5 bases). V gave up 5 bases and J gave up 0 bases, with 5 bases separating them. Germline V CDR1 and CDR2: SEHNR, FQNEAQ (reference sequence). The CDR3 loop spans 12 amino acids. CDR3 sequence (DNA): TGTGCCAGCAGCCGGGGCTCCTACGAGCAGTACTTC. Protein product: CASSRGSYEQYF.

By sample fraction, this clonotype is medium-sized. V is TRBV5-1 and J is TRBJ2-2, with 11 bases matching TRBD2. CDR1 and CDR2 from the germline V gene are SGHRS and YFSETQ. This CDR3 has 16 residues. The V segment lost 2 bases and the J segment 6 bases; nucleotides outside the gene matches: 6. The CDR3 nucleotides read TGCGCCAGCAGCTTCTTCCTAGCGGGAGGTTCCGGGGAGCTGTTTTTT. It yields the protein CASSFFLAGGSGELFF.

This clonotype was observed at least ten times. This chain uses TRBV5-1 with TRBJ2-7; D is possibly TRBD2 (5 bases). The CDR3 extends over 13 amino acids. Looked up from germline, CDR1 is SGHRS and CDR2 is YFSETQ. Trimming took 4 bases from V and 5 from J, leaving 13 bases between them. The CDR3 region is CASSLAFDNEQYF. CDR3 in DNA: TGCGCCAGCAGCCTAGCTTTTGATAACGAGCAGTACTTC.

On this clonotype: A read error may produce the germline difference seen at one junction end. The chain is built from TRBV20-1 and TRBJ2-1; 10 nucleotides line up with TRBD2. Looked up from germline, CDR1 is DFQATT and CDR2 is SNEGSKA (reference sequence). The CDR3 is made up of 17 amino acids. The CDR3 DNA is TGCAGTGCTGGAGATCCCCGAAGCGGGAGGGGTCATGATGAGCAGTTCTTC. It yields the protein CSAGDPRSGRGHDEQFF.